This T cell receptor beta chain was found in a study of blood T cell repertoires in COVID-19. Profiled with immunoSEQ multiplex PCR; TCRdb holds only in-frame clones, not every one. The sample holds 540,000 or so clones, roughly nine tenths seen once. During active infection, Seattle patients enrolled and were then monitored through disease. The germline V gene has CDR1 SEHNR and CDR2 FQNEAQ (reference sequence). V lost 4 bases and J lost 6; bases outside the gene matches: 9. There are 15 residues in the CDR3. The sequenced sample was peripheral blood. This sequence originates from a woman aged 45-59 years with COVID-19, enrolled during active disease. V and J are TRBV7-9 and TRBJ2-1; 7 bases match TRBD1. The CDR3 reads CASSSPRQGSNEQFF. In nucleotides, the CDR3 is TGTGCCAGCAGCTCTCCCCGACAGGGTAGCAATGAGCAGTTCTTC.